The following is a T cell receptor (beta chain) sequence with its context. This clonotype was found many times. The antigen this receptor binds is unknown. There are no base qualities to consult, and no much larger clone falls within one base. V trim: 4 bases; J trim: 0 bases; unmatched bases: 3. As encoded in the germline V gene, CDR1 is MNHNS while CDR2 is SASEGT. Spanning cysteine to phenylalanine, the CDR3 consists of 15 amino acids. Only the CDR3 DNA is retained, 45 bases long and in frame from the first base. This entry is derived from a study of breast tumors, draining lymph nodes, adjacent tissues (TCRdb year 2016). With respect to the entire study: TCR beta repertoires were compared across tumor, adjacent nontumor tissue and axillary lymph nodes obtained from breast cancer patients. The study was designed to assess the relationships and possible T-cell exchange between tumor, surrounding tissue and draining lymph node repertoires in human breast cancer.

The run used an Illumina HiSeq 2000. Multiplex PCR amplification was used to generate the TCR beta chain libraries. High-throughput sequencing was used to analyze the amplified TCR beta chain products. The public reads were reanalyzed by TCRdb: fastp trimming at Q25, MiXCR alignment, in-frame beta chains only. All rows with the same CDR3 protein become a single entry with the most common DNA and genes. The sample data list some 130,000 distinct CDR3 sequences, and 21% of these were observed just once. In total, the top ten clones hold about 2.2% of the sample. Lymph node samples came from the axillary draining lymph nodes of breast cancer patients. The paper as a whole reports these results and caveats: The similarity between tumor and nontumor tissue repertoires was significantly greater in luminal-like breast cancer than in basal-like breast cancer. Tumors showed preferential V and J gene usage, and their T-cell repertoire diversity fell below that of lymph nodes yet above that of nontumor tissue. The study presented the conclusion that tumor T cells originate in lymph nodes as consistent with a hypothesis, not as something directly demonstrated. The data were considered consistent with the idea that most tumor T cells come from the lymph node and then expand in tumor tissue.

The TCR was taken from a female donor with breast cancer. Some clones in this sample may be carry-over from other donors' samples. Recombination linked TRBV6-1 to TRBJ2-1, and TRBD1 matches 7 of the central bases. Sequenced: axillary lymph node tissue. The CDR3 region reads CASSGAGGSYNEQFF. The nucleotide sequence reads as follows: TGTGCCAGCAGTGGGGCAGGGGGCTCCTACAATGAGCAGTTCTTC.